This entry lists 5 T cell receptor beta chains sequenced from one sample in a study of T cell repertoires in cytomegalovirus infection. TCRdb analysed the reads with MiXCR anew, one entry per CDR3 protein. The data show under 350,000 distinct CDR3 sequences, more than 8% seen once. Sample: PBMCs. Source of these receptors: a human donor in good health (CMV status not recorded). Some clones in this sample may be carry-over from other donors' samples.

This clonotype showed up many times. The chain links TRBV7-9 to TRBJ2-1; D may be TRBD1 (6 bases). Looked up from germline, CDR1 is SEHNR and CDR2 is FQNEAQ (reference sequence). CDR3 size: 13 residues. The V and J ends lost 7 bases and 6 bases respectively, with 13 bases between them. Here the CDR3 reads CASNPGERNEQFF. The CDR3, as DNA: TGTGCCAGCAACCCAGGGGAACGCAATGAGCAGTTCTTC.

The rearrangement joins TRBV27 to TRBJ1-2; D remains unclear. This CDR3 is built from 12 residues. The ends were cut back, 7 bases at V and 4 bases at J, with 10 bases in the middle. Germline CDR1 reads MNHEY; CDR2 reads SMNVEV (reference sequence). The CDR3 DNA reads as TGTGCCAGCAAAGGTCTGTCCTATGGCTACACCTTC. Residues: CASKGLSYGYTF.

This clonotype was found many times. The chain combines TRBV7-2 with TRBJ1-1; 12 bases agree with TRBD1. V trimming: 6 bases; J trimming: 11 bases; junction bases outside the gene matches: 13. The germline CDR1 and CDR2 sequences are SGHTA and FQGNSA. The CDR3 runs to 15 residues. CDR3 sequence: CASRAPGQGALWAFF. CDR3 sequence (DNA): TGTGCCAGCAGGGCTCCGGGACAGGGGGCGCTTTGGGCTTTCTTT.

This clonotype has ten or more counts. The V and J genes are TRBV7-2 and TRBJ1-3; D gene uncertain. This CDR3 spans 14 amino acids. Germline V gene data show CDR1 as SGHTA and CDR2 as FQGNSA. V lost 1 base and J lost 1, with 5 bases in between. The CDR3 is CASSLGGSGNTIYF. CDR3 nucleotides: TGTGCCAGCAGCTTAGGGGGTTCTGGAAACACCATATATTTT.

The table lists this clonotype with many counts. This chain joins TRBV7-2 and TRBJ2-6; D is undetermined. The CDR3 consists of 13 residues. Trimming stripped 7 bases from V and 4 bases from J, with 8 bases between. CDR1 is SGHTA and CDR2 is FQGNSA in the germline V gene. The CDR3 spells CASTLGGANVLTF. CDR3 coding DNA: TGTGCCAGCACCCTGGGGGGGGCCAACGTCCTGACTTTC.